A single sample is the source of the 3 T cell receptor beta chains below, sequenced in a study of T cell clonality in common variable immunodeficiency. The data were produced by immunoSEQ multiplex PCR, yet TCRdb's version contains in-frame clones alone and is incomplete. The repertoire consists of tens of thousands of clones, none detected only once. What was sequenced was peripheral blood mononuclear cells. The receptors were gathered from a person aged 18 to 75 in good health.

This clone appeared many times. The CDR3 end is not reached by the read, which stops 3 residues before it; the germline J gene fills it in. The V call is TRBV5-8, the J call TRBJ2-7; the match to TRBD1 covers 9 bases. Germline trimming cut 7 bases from V and 2 bases from J; bases unmatched to any gene: 7. The CDR3 sequence is 14 residues long. Germline-derived CDR1 and CDR2 are SGHTS and YDEGEE. This CDR3 is CASGPGQGPYEQYF. CDR3 DNA, as far as it was read: TGTGCCAGCGGTCCGGGACAGGGCCCCTACGAG. Combining the CDR3 with reference TRBV5-8 and TRBJ2-7 gives the whole variable domain EAGVTQSPTHLIKTRGQQATLRCSPISGHTSVYWYQQALGLGLQFLLWYDEGEERNRGNFPPRFSGRQFPNYSSELNVNALELEDSALYLCASGPGQGPYEQYFGPGTRLTVT.

As to this clone: The CDR3 is cut off 3 residues early in the read; its end comes from the germline J gene. This chain links TRBV7-8 with TRBJ2-7; D is perhaps TRBD2 (5 bases). CDR3 length: 13 amino acids. Trimming removed 3 bases at V and 6 bases at J, with 12 bases between. Germline values: CDR1 SGHVS, CDR2 FQNEAQ. The CDR3 sequence: CASSFAGGGEQYF. The sequenced part of the CDR3 DNA is TGTGCCAGCAGCTTTGCCGGCGGAGGCGAG.

This clone was seen more than once but under ten times. The read finishes 3 residues shy of the CDR3 end, and the germline J gene is used to complete it. This chain links TRBV11-1 with TRBJ2-5; D gene uncertain. V lost 1 base to trimming and J lost 1 base, with 7 bases between them. Germline V gives CDR1 SGHAT, CDR2 FQDESV (reference sequence). CDR3 length: 14 residues. This chain's CDR3 is CASSLGSSQETQYF. Partial CDR3 DNA: TGTGCCAGCAGCTTAGGGTCCAGCCAAGAGACC.